These 24 T cell receptor beta chains were sequenced from one sample in a study of T cells after yellow fever vaccination. TCRdb re-called the 5' RACE reads with MiXCR, one entry per CDR3 protein. Of some 290,000 distinct CDR3 sequences listed, over 8.5% were seen once; the top ten hold 2.5% to 4%. This material consisted of CD4+ T cells sorted from PBMCs, taken 45 days after the yellow fever booster vaccination. Receptors originate from a young man who received the YFV17D yellow fever vaccine.

This clonotype came up a few times. J is TRBJ2-2 and V is TRBV6-2 or TRBV6-3; 16 bases are a match to TRBD2. Germline CDR1 reads MNHEY; CDR2 reads SVGEGT. With V trimmed by 2 bases and J by 4 bases, 10 bases remained unmatched. The CDR3 contains 20 residues. This chain's CDR3 is CASSYGGLAGGPSRTGELFF. CDR3 DNA: TGTGCCAGCAGTTACGGGGGACTAGCGGGGGGGCCTTCCCGCACCGGGGAGCTGTTTTTT.

The V call is TRBV20-1, the J call TRBJ1-1, with a possible D match to TRBD1 (5 bases). The length of the CDR3 is 12 residues. Per the germline V gene, CDR1 is DFQATT and CDR2 is SNEGSKA (reference sequence). Trimming cost V 4 bases and J 3 bases, with 9 bases left between them. The CDR3 reads CSATGVYTEAFF. In nucleotides, the CDR3 is TGCAGTGCTACGGGGGTCTACACTGAAGCTTTCTTT.

The gene calls are TRBV19 and TRBJ2-3; possibly TRBD2 for D (6 bases). This CDR3 has 17 amino acids. Germline values: CDR1 LNHDA, CDR2 SQIVND (reference sequence). Trimming removed 0 bases from V and 3 bases from J, with 16 bases in between. Written as DNA, the CDR3 is TGTGCCAGTAGTATAGATCGGGACTGGCTAGCGACAGATACGCAGTATTTT. Translating gives CASSIDRDWLATDTQYF.

This clonotype was observed a handful of times. J is TRBJ1-5 and V is TRBV6-2 or TRBV6-3; 9 bases agree with TRBD1. CDR3 length: 15 amino acids. Unmatched junction bases numbered 12, after V lost 6 bases and J lost 9 bases. Per germline, CDR1 MNHEY and CDR2 SVGEGT. The CDR3 coding sequence is TGTGCCAGCAGGAACCGGGACAGGGATGTGATGCCCCAGCATTTT. Translation: CASRNRDRDVMPQHF.

Worth noting for this clonotype: This is likely a read error, given that the CDR3 carries no conserved phenylalanine or tryptophan at its end. The chain joins TRBV29-1 to TRBJ1-2; unclear D gene. The CDR3 consists of 11 residues. Deletions cut 4 bases from V and 5 bases from J, with 8 bases between. Germline CDR1 and CDR2: SQVTM and ANQGSEA. The CDR3 coding sequence is TGCAGCGTTGGGGAGGCGTATGGCTACACCCTC. This encodes CSVGEAYGYTL.

V and J are TRBV9 and TRBJ1-6; D might be TRBD1 (5 bases). CDR3 length: 15 residues. Germline V CDR1 and CDR2: SGDLS, YYNGEE. V dropped 4 bases and J dropped 8 bases, with 16 bases sitting between them. The CDR3 DNA reads as TGTGCCAGCAGCACAGGATCGGGATGGGATTCACCCCTCCACTTT. Its protein is CASSTGSGWDSPLHF.

The table lists this clonotype with many counts. V usage is TRBV14 and J usage is TRBJ2-1; possibly TRBD1 for D (5 bases). The germline V and J ends were trimmed by 0 bases and 13 bases, with 10 bases remaining between them. This CDR3 comprises 12 residues. Germline V gives CDR1 SGHDN, CDR2 FVKESK. CDR3 sequence (DNA): TGTGCCAGCAGCCAAGATAGCCAGGGTCAGTTCTTC. This translates into CASSQDSQGQFF. The complete variable domain, with remaining parts taken from reference TRBV14 and TRBJ2-1, reads EAGVTQFPSHSVIEKGQTVTLRCDPISGHDNLYWYRRVMGKEIKFLLHFVKESKQDESGMPNNRFLAERTGGTYSTLKVQPAELEDSGVYFCASSQDSQGQFFGPGTRLTVL.

This clonotype came up a few times. This sequence joins TRBV28 and TRBJ2-6; no clear D. Germline V CDR1 and CDR2: MDHEN, SYDVKM. Deletions cut 8 bases from V and 3 bases from J, with 14 bases between. CDR3 length: 15 residues. The CDR3 loop reads CASLSVGDGANVLTF. CDR3 DNA: TGTGCCAGCCTCTCGGTTGGGGATGGGGCCAACGTCCTGACTTTC.

This clonotype was found many times. This CDR3 is CASSQDRQGNTGELFF. DNA of the CDR3: TGCGCCAGCAGCCAAGATAGGCAGGGTAACACCGGGGAGCTGTTTTTT. The chain is built from TRBV4-3 and TRBJ2-2; perhaps TRBD1 as D (5 bases). V lost 0 bases and J 2 bases, leaving 10 bases between the germline ends. CDR3 length equals 16 residues. CDR1 is LGHNA, CDR2 YSLEER, per germline.

This clonotype has just a few counts. The chain couples TRBV2 to TRBJ2-3; 9 bases fit TRBD1. This CDR3 is 14 amino acids long. Germline V gene lookup returns CDR1 SNHLY and CDR2 FYNNEI. V was clipped by 8 bases and J by 4 bases; unmatched bases: 7. The CDR3 sequence: CASERDRVPDTQYF. CDR3 DNA sequence: TGTGCCAGCGAACGGGACAGGGTCCCAGATACGCAGTATTTT.

V is TRBV7-9 and J is TRBJ2-3; TRBD1 is a possible D gene (6 bases). CDR1 is SEHNR, CDR2 FQNEAQ, per germline (reference sequence). The CDR3 is 15 residues long. V was clipped by 5 bases and J by 1 base, with 13 bases between them. The chain's CDR3 is CASSLGGSGTDTQYF. The DNA for the CDR3 is TGTGCCAGCAGCCTAGGGGGTAGCGGCACAGATACGCAGTATTTT.

This clonotype showed up just a few times. The chain recombines TRBV7-2 with TRBJ2-3; 11 bases agree with TRBD2. CDR1 is SGHTA, CDR2 FQGNSA, per germline. The V gene end was trimmed by 7 bases and the J gene end by 4 bases; junction bases not matched to a gene: 7. This CDR3 region has 15 residues. The CDR3 is CASKLAGGQADTQYF. As DNA, the CDR3 is TGTGCCAGCAAATTAGCGGGGGGGCAGGCAGATACGCAGTATTTT. Full variable domain (remainder filled in from reference TRBV7-2 and TRBJ2-3): GAGVSQSPSNKVTEKGKDVELRCDPISGHTALYWYRQSLGQGLEFLIYFQGNSAPDKSGLPSDRFSAERTGGSVSTLTIQRTQQEDSAVYLCASKLAGGQADTQYFGPGTRLTVL.

This sequence joins TRBV13 and TRBJ1-1; 7 bases map to TRBD1. Germline-derived CDR1 and CDR2 are PRHDT and FYEKMQ (reference sequence). This CDR3 region has 12 residues. J gave up 10 bases and V 5 bases, and 7 bases lay outside the gene matches. DNA for the CDR3: TGTGCCAGCAGCCCGAGACAGGGAGGAGCTTTCTTT. Amino acids: CASSPRQGGAFF.

The chain is built from TRBV5-1 and TRBJ2-5; 9 bases agree with TRBD2. The CDR3 is 15 residues long. V shed 0 bases, J shed 4 bases, and the junction held 4 bases outside the gene matches. Germline V lookup: CDR1 SGHRS, CDR2 YFSETQ. CDR3 region: CASSLGLAGLETQYF. The DNA for the CDR3 is TGCGCCAGCAGCTTGGGGCTAGCGGGGTTAGAGACCCAGTACTTC.

The table lists this clonotype with a few counts. V is TRBV7-3 and J is TRBJ2-3, with 8 nucleotides matching TRBD2. The CDR3 loop spans 18 amino acids. With V trimmed by 2 bases and J by 2 bases, 12 bases remained unmatched. From germline, CDR1 is SGHTA and CDR2 FQGTGA. CDR3 in amino acids: CASSLPVVSGDFTDTQYF. Written as DNA, the CDR3 is TGTGCCAGCAGCTTACCCGTTGTTAGCGGGGACTTCACAGATACGCAGTATTTT. Filled out from reference TRBV7-3 and TRBJ2-3, the complete variable domain reads GAGVSQTPSNKVTEKGKYVELRCDPISGHTALYWYRQSLGQGPEFLIYFQGTGAADDSGLPNDRFFAVRPEGSVSTLKIQRTERGDSAVYLCASSLPVVSGDFTDTQYFGPGTRLTVL.

The V call is TRBV10-3, the J call TRBJ2-5, with D possibly matching TRBD1 (5 bases). The ends were cut back, 3 bases at V and 2 bases at J, with 13 bases in the middle. The length of the CDR3 is 15 residues. The germline V gene encodes CDR1 ENHRY and CDR2 SYGVKD. CDR3 in amino acids: CAISDPDSFQETQYF. The CDR3 nucleotides read TGTGCCATCAGTGACCCCGACAGCTTTCAAGAGACCCAGTACTTC.

This clonotype was seen a handful of times. The chain combines TRBV18 with TRBJ1-1; 7 bases match TRBD1. Germline CDR1 and CDR2: KGHSH and LQKENI. V was clipped by 1 base and J by 5 bases; unmatched bases: 10. The CDR3 sequence is 16 residues long. CDR3 in DNA: TGTGCCAGCTCACCACGACGGCCCTCCAGGGGGACTGAAGCTTTCTTT. Protein product: CASSPRRPSRGTEAFF.

This clonotype was seen at least ten times. The chain joins TRBV5-1 to TRBJ1-1; perhaps TRBD1 as D (5 bases). Between the trimmed V and J ends, which lost 1 base and 3 bases, there was a span of 13 bases. The germline CDR1 and CDR2 sequences are SGHRS and YFSETQ. CDR3 length: 15 residues. CDR3 nucleotides: TGCGCCAGCAGCTTGTCAGGGCCGGGAGACACTGAAGCTTTCTTT. It codes for CASSLSGPGDTEAFF.

The chain uses TRBV12-3 or TRBV12-4 and TRBJ1-3, with D possibly matching TRBD1 (5 bases). The V end was cut by 10 bases, the J end by 0 bases, with 16 bases between. The CDR3 has 15 residues. The CDR3 nucleotides are TGTGCCACCGACATGGGACGCAACTCTGGAAACACCATATATTTT. This sequence encodes CATDMGRNSGNTIYF.

There are many counts of this clonotype. V and J are TRBV20-1 and TRBJ1-1; 8 positions agree with TRBD1. This CDR3 is 15 amino acids long. V was pared by 6 bases and J by 3 bases, with 12 bases of the junction left unmatched. Germline values: CDR1 DFQATT, CDR2 SNEGSKA (reference sequence). CDR3 region: CSAPHPGQGDTEAFF. DNA of the CDR3: TGCAGTGCCCCCCACCCCGGACAGGGAGACACTGAAGCTTTCTTT.

The gene calls are TRBV7-2 and TRBJ2-5; TRBD2 is a possible D gene (7 bases). V shed 3 bases and J shed 7 bases, with 15 bases lying between them. The germline CDR1 and CDR2 sequences are SGHTA and FQGNSA. CDR3 size: 14 residues. This CDR3 reads CASSFTGGRVTQYF. In DNA form, the CDR3 reads TGTGCCAGCAGCTTTACCGGGGGGCGAGTGACCCAGTACTTC.

The chain couples TRBV11-2 to TRBJ2-2, with TRBD2 as a possible D gene (5 bases). The CDR3 sequence is 14 residues long. Trimming cost V 3 bases and J 7 bases, with 12 bases left between them. Germline CDR1 and CDR2: SGHAT and FQNNGV. DNA for the CDR3: TGTGCCAGCAGCTTTCTGCCCGGGGACGGGGAGCTGTTTTTT. The encoded protein is CASSFLPGDGELFF.

This clonotype was seen a handful of times. The V gene is TRBV10-3, the J gene TRBJ1-5; D uncertain. The V and J ends lost 2 bases and 1 base respectively, with 6 bases between them. The CDR3 has 14 amino acids. Germline V gene sequence: CDR1 ENHRY, CDR2 SYGVKD. The CDR3 nucleotides read TGTGCCATCAGTGAGGGGGTGAGCAATCAGCCCCAGCATTTT. Translation: CAISEGVSNQPQHF.

The chain carries TRBV18 and TRBJ1-1; 8 nucleotides align to TRBD1. CDR1 KGHSH and CDR2 LQKENI come from the germline V gene. The CDR3 is 14 amino acids. The J segment lost 5 bases and the V segment lost 3 bases, leaving 5 bases of the junction unmatched. CDR3 DNA: TGTGCCAGCTCACCGACAGGGGAAGGGACTGAAGCTTTCTTT. It translates to CASSPTGEGTEAFF.